The entry that follows covers one T cell receptor beta chain sequence. What it binds is not known. Sample-barcoded 5' priming and a J-beta primer mix drove a second PCR of about 6 to 11 cycles. One entry per CDR3 protein results from TCRdb running MiXCR on the 5' RACE reads. The data hold approximately 2,000,000 distinct CDR3 sequences, with 30% to 40% observed a single time. With each sample, at least 5 micrograms of total RNA were extracted. This sample stems from a study of blood T cells in healthy people across ages. Study as a whole: For every two T cells, template switching captured about one barcoded beta molecule. Study conclusions and caveats: As naive T cell percentage varied, TCR beta diversity correlated strongly with it. Greater diversity and more naive CD4+ cells were seen in long-lived donors than in aged donors.

The germline gives CDR1 SGHRS, CDR2 YFSETQ. This CDR3 has 14 amino acids. Trimming pared 0 bases from V and 6 bases from J, leaving 12 bases between. Specimen: blood. The source of this sequence is a human donor in good health. The chain combines TRBV5-1 with TRBJ1-1; a weak D match, TRBD1 (5 bases). CDR3 amino acids: CASSLVGESAEAFF. CDR3 in DNA: TGCGCCAGCAGCTTGGTGGGGGAGAGCGCTGAAGCTTTCTTT.